This is a list of T cell receptor beta chains from one sample in a study of beta chain features in type 1 diabetes. Only in-frame clones appear in the TCRdb table, and some are missing; sequencing was by immunoSEQ multiplex PCR. The sample yields around 310,000 clones, approximately 11% seen once. The sequenced material came from naive CD4+ T cells from blood. These receptors were collected from a woman aged 30 to 39 in good health. Each CDR3 is given with its conserved first and last residue. The D gene is left open where the match is weak. Only part of the rows carry a size: once, few, many, or a class if the clone is expanded.

>TRBD1|-|TRBV28|TRBJ1-5
TGTGCCAGCCACAGAGCGGGACAGGGGTATCAGCCCCAGCATTTT
CASHRAGQGYQPQHF
>-|-|TRBV5-4|TRBJ2-1
TGTGCCAGCAGCATAGGGAGGTTTGAGCAGTTCTTC
CASSIGRFEQFF
>-|few|TRBV30|TRBJ2-7
TGTGCCTGGAGTGTACGGAGCTACGAGCAGTACTTC
CAWSVRSYEQYF
>-|-|TRBV14|TRBJ2-1
TGTGCCAGCAGCCCAAGGCAGGGTTCTGAGCAGTTCTTC
CASSPRQGSEQFF
>TRBD2|-|TRBV5-6|TRBJ2-1
TGTGCCTGCGGGGGAGAGGAGCAGTTCTTC
CACGGEEQFF
>-|few|TRBV28|TRBJ1-2
TGTGCCAGCAGCGACACCTATGGCTACACCTTC
CASSDTYGYTF
>-|-|TRBV7-9|TRBJ2-5
TGTGCCAGCAGCTTAGAGGAGAGGGAGACCCAGTACTTC
CASSLEERETQYF
>-|few|TRBV29-1|TRBJ2-1
TGCAGCGCCCGGGGAGGAAATGAGCAGTTCTTC
CSARGGNEQFF
>-|few|TRBV30|TRBJ2-7
TGTGCCCTCGATGGGCAGATCTACGAGCAGTACTTC
CALDGQIYEQYF
>TRBD1|-|TRBV7-9|TRBJ2-3
TGTGCCAGCAGCTCACCAGGGGGCAACACAGATACGCAGTATTTT
CASSSPGGNTDTQYF
>-|few|TRBV9|TRBJ2-1
TGTGCCAGCAGCGTAGAAACAGAGCAGTTCTTC
CASSVETEQFF
>TRBD1|-|TRBV7-3|TRBJ2-2
TGTGCCAGCAGCGTAGCGCAGGGGGTGTTGACCGGGGAGCTGTTTTTT
CASSVAQGVLTGELFF
>TRBD2|few|TRBV7-9|TRBJ2-1
TGTGCCAGCAGTTCCTACCCAGCGGGAGGGCCGAAGGATGAGCAGTTCTTC
CASSSYPAGGPKDEQFF
>-|few|TRBV7-2|TRBJ1-2
TGTGCCAGCAGCTTGGTCCAGACAGCTCCTAACTATGGCTACACCTTC
CASSLVQTAPNYGYTF
>TRBD2|-|TRBV7-2|TRBJ2-7
TGTGCCAGCAGCTTATTTGCCCTGAGTGGGGCTAGCGGACGCTACGAGCAGTACTTC
CASSLFALSGASGRYEQYF
>TRBD1|-|TRBV30|TRBJ1-4
TGTGCCTGGAGGCTAGGGGGCTATGAAAAACTGTTTTTT
CAWRLGGYEKLFF
>-|few|TRBV19|TRBJ2-1
TGTGCCAGTAGTACATTCAACCTAGCGAGGTATTTGAATGAGCAGTTCTTC
CASSTFNLARYLNEQFF
>TRBD1|-|TRBV25-1|TRBJ1-2
TGTGCCAGCAGTGGACAGGGAAGGAATGGCTACACCTTC
CASSGQGRNGYTF